This T cell receptor (beta chain) was captured by sequencing in a study of identical twins listed by TCRdb under 2016. Regarding the complete study: The study deep-sequenced TCR alpha and beta repertoires from monozygotic twins, unrelated adults of various ages and cord blood to test whether fetal clonotypes persist. To rule out contamination, the twin experiments were replicated at different times with different library preparation protocols. Overall results and qualifications from the work: Excess twin sharing in beta out-of-frame sequences was weaker because fewer shared sequences lowered the signal-to-noise ratio. In monozygotic twins, recombination models systematically underestimated out-of-frame TCR alpha sharing, but the models matched the sharing seen between unrelated individuals. Compared with coincidental sharing between unrelated individuals, out-of-frame TCR alpha sequences shared between twins had an excess of sequences with low generation probability. Zero-insertion analyses could be partly confounded by invariant T cells such as MAIT and iNKT, although diverse VJ usage argued against such confounding for most clonotypes. Abundant cord blood beta clonotypes had fewer insertions, young adult naive repertoires showed a similar but weaker trend, and memory repertoires showed no such trend. Because the same donors could not be followed over many years, the conclusions relied on cross-sectional statistical analysis.

All donors were healthy Caucasians. This clonotype was recorded a few times. There is no known antigen for this receptor. Base qualities are not provided; no much larger clone lies one nucleotide away. Preparation of the library involved 5' RACE. TCRdb lists the instrument as Illumina HiSeq 2000. A universal primer binding site was added through template switching, and the final cDNA carried a unique molecular identifier so that TCR cDNA molecules could be counted accurately. First-strand cDNA for TCR alpha and beta chains was synthesized from specific primers in the conserved constant-segment region. To control for contamination, each cDNA library was double barcoded with a SMART-Mk sample barcode plus Illumina barcodes. TruSeq adapter sequences along with Illumina sample barcodes were introduced in two successive PCR steps. The Illumina HiSeq platform was used with custom primers to sequence TCR alpha and beta cDNA libraries. Regarding the original processing steps: MiGEC was used to process raw reads and extract unique molecular identifiers, and MiXCR was used to find CDR3 positions. For each individual, recombination models were inferred using an EM algorithm with the repgenHMM and IGoR tools. The tcR package in R was used for shared clonotype analysis, with sharing normalized by the product of cloneset sizes. To study raw recombination without the effects of thymic and clonal selection, out-of-frame nonproductive sequences were analyzed. The raw public data were reprocessed by TCRdb itself: fastp quality trimming at Q25, MiXCR clonotype calling, in-frame beta chains only. Rows are unified per CDR3 protein, each entry keeping the most common DNA and genes. The V and J calls follow TCRdb's processing rather than the paper's. In this sample the table shows more than 1.5 million distinct CDR3 sequences, 25% to 35% of which occur a single time. The biggest ten clones account for approximately 0.29% of the sample.

Reading from cysteine to phenylalanine, the CDR3 counts 11 amino acids. Only the CDR3 DNA is retained, 33 bases long and in frame from the first base. The germline V gene specifies SNHLY as CDR1 and FYNNEI as CDR2. The material sequenced was cord blood. This clonotype originated in a newborn girl in good health. This chain is built from TRBV2 and TRBJ2-5, with a tentative D gene TRBD2 over 5 matching bases. The assigned J gene may be wrong: the sequence end matches TRBJ2-7 better. This receptor has the CDR3 CASRRVYEQYF. In nucleotide form, the sequence is TGTGCCAGCAGGCGGGTCTACGAGCAGTACTTC.